A single sample is the source of the 20 T cell receptor beta chains below, sequenced in a study of blood T cell repertoires in COVID-19. Clones were sequenced by immunoSEQ multiplex PCR, and TCRdb holds only the in-frame ones, with some missing. The table has about 84,000 clones, over 75% seen once. The sample consisted of peripheral blood. The receptor set was obtained from a man between 65 and 85 years old with acute or convalescent COVID-19.

This sequence joins TRBV27 and TRBJ1-1; D ambiguous. The germline V gene encodes CDR1 MNHEY and CDR2 SMNVEV (reference sequence). Trimming pared 0 bases from V and 8 bases from J, leaving 7 bases between. The CDR3 runs to 12 residues. This CDR3 is CASSLSHGEAFF. For the CDR3, the DNA is TGTGCCAGCAGTTTATCGCACGGGGAAGCTTTCTTT.

The chain uses TRBV19 and TRBJ2-5; a possible D gene is TRBD2 (5 bases). CDR1 and CDR2 (germline): LNHDA, SQIVND (reference sequence). Trimming pared 4 bases from V and 2 bases from J, leaving 8 bases between. CDR3 size: 13 residues. The CDR3 DNA reads as TGTGCCAGTAGTAAACGGGAACAAGAGACCCAGTACTTC. Translation gives CASSKREQETQYF.

This clone came up once. This rearrangement joins TRBV5-5 to TRBJ1-2; D is possibly TRBD1 (6 bases). This CDR3 is built from 15 residues. V was trimmed by 2 bases and J by 7 bases, leaving 18 bases between them. The V gene's germline CDR1 is SGHKS and CDR2 YYEKEE (reference sequence). The CDR3 region is CASSFDFSLRGGYTF. The CDR3 region has the DNA TGTGCCAGCAGCTTCGACTTTTCCCTCAGGGGTGGCTACACCTTC. The full variable domain, completed using reference TRBV5-5 and TRBJ1-2, is DAGVTQSPTHLIKTRGQQVTLRCSPISGHKSVSWYQQVLGQGPQFIFQYYEKEERGRGNFPDRFSARQFPNYSSELNVNALLLGDSALYLCASSFDFSLRGGYTFGSGTRLTVV.

The chain joins TRBV24-1 to TRBJ2-3, with D possibly matching TRBD2 (6 bases). The CDR3 is 16 amino acids. From germline, CDR1 is KGHDR and CDR2 SFDVKD. V lost 7 bases, J lost 1 base, and 17 bases lay in between. The CDR3 bases are TGTGCCACCAGCGACGGGTGGGGGGTAGGCACAGATACGCAGTATTTT. It encodes CATSDGWGVGTDTQYF.

This clone was detected a few times. V is TRBV7-9 and J is TRBJ1-4; no clear D gene. The length of the CDR3 is 13 residues. The germline gives CDR1 SEHNR, CDR2 FQNEAQ (reference sequence). Trimming took 5 bases from V and 9 from J, leaving 13 bases between them. In nucleotides, the CDR3 is TGTGCCAGCAGCCATTCTCGGGTGCAAAAACTGTTTTTT. Translation gives CASSHSRVQKLFF.

The table lists this clone with a few counts. V usage is TRBV28 and J usage is TRBJ2-3; TRBD2 matches 7 bases. Trimming cost V 5 bases and J 1 base; bases outside gene matches: 15. The CDR3 extends over 18 amino acids. Germline CDR1 is MDHEN and CDR2 is SYDVKM. The CDR3 here is CASSKLALKDWGTDTQYF. The CDR3 region has the DNA TGTGCCAGCAGTAAACTAGCGCTAAAGGACTGGGGCACAGATACGCAGTATTTT.

V and J are TRBV24-1 and TRBJ2-3, with TRBD1 identical over 8 bases. Germline V gives CDR1 KGHDR, CDR2 SFDVKD. There are 16 residues in the CDR3. The V gene end was trimmed by 3 bases and the J gene end by 2 bases; junction bases not matched to a gene: 6. The CDR3 reads CATSDPGTGNTDTQYF. The CDR3, as DNA: TGTGCCACCAGTGATCCCGGGACAGGTAACACAGATACGCAGTATTTT.

The V call is TRBV7-2, the J call TRBJ1-4; TRBD1 agrees at 8 bases. Germline CDR1 and CDR2: SGHTA and FQGNSA. The CDR3 contains 15 residues. Trimming at V came to 2 bases and at J to 6 bases, leaving 5 bases not matched to a gene. As DNA, the CDR3 is TGTGCCAGCAGCTTAAATGGACAGGGATATGAAAAACTGTTTTTT. It translates to CASSLNGQGYEKLFF.

This rearrangement joins TRBV18 to TRBJ1-4; 9 bases match TRBD1. Germline V gene data show CDR1 as KGHSH and CDR2 as LQKENI. V dropped 6 bases and J dropped 7; count of bases not matched to a gene: 6. The CDR3 length is 14 residues. Here the CDR3 reads CASSSQGAPEKLFF. The CDR3 nucleotides are TGTGCCAGCTCTTCACAGGGGGCGCCTGAAAAACTGTTTTTT.

The chain couples TRBV29-1 to TRBJ2-1; 7 nucleotides line up with TRBD1. The CDR3 is made up of 11 amino acids. Germline V gene sequence: CDR1 SQVTM, CDR2 ANQGSEA. J gave up 8 bases and V 4 bases, and 2 bases lay outside the gene matches. The CDR3: CSVADRDEQFF. The CDR3 region has the DNA TGCAGCGTTGCTGACAGGGATGAGCAGTTCTTC.

The chain employs TRBV18 and TRBJ2-3; tentative D call: TRBD2 (5 bases). CDR3 length: 16 amino acids. Germline loops: CDR1 KGHSH, CDR2 LQKENI. Trimming pared 1 base from V and 3 bases from J, leaving 14 bases between. CDR3 coding DNA: TGTGCCAGCTCACCACTAGCCCCTGGGAGAACAGATACGCAGTATTTT. Translating it yields CASSPLAPGRTDTQYF. The complete variable domain, with remaining parts taken from reference TRBV18 and TRBJ2-3, reads NAGVMQNPRHLVRRRGQEARLRCSPMKGHSHVYWYRQLPEEGLKFMVYLQKENIIDESGMPKERFSAEFPKEGPSILRIQQVVRGDSAAYFCASSPLAPGRTDTQYFGPGTRLTVL.

This chain uses TRBV3-1 (or the pseudogene TRBV3-2) with TRBJ1-2; 7 bases fit TRBD1. CDR3 length equals 15 residues. V lost 1 base, J lost 0 bases, and 2 bases stayed unmatched. Germline loops: CDR1 LGHDT, CDR2 YNNKEL (reference sequence). This CDR3 reads CASSQGTGANYGYTF. In DNA form, the CDR3 reads TGTGCCAGCAGCCAAGGGACAGGAGCTAACTATGGCTACACCTTC.

The chain recombines TRBV6-5 with TRBJ2-3, with 9 bases identical to TRBD1. Germline CDR1 reads MNHEY; CDR2 reads SVGAGI. The CDR3 is made up of 15 amino acids. V shed 6 bases and J 1 base; nucleotides not matched to a gene: 5. DNA of the CDR3: TGTGCCAGCAGGGGGACAGGGCGGGGCACAGATACGCAGTATTTT. It encodes CASRGTGRGTDTQYF.

This sequence joins TRBV6-6 and TRBJ2-5, with TRBD1 matching over 7 bases. The germline gives CDR1 MNHNY, CDR2 SVGAGI (reference sequence). The V segment lost 6 bases and the J segment 5 bases; nucleotides outside the gene matches: 12. CDR3 size: 15 residues. The CDR3 nucleotides are TGTGCCAGCAGCTTTCAGGGGGTAGGGTCGGAGACCCAGTACTTC. It encodes CASSFQGVGSETQYF.

V gene TRBV13 combines with J gene TRBJ2-1, with 12 bases fitting TRBD2. There are 16 residues in the CDR3. The junction had 3 bases not matched to a gene; V was cut back by 5 bases and J by 1 base. Germline lookup yields CDR1 PRHDT and CDR2 FYEKMQ (reference sequence). The CDR3: CASSGTSGPSYNEQFF. For the CDR3, the DNA is TGTGCCAGCAGCGGGACTAGCGGGCCGTCCTACAATGAGCAGTTCTTC.

The rearrangement joins TRBV18 to TRBJ2-2; 9 bases agree with TRBD1. V gave up 0 bases and J gave up 11 bases; unmatched junction bases: 1. The length of the CDR3 is 13 residues. The germline gives CDR1 KGHSH, CDR2 LQKENI. The CDR3 sequence is CASSPPDRGELFF. The CDR3 DNA reads TGTGCCAGCTCACCACCGGACAGGGGAGAGCTGTTTTTT. The full variable domain, rest sourced from reference TRBV18 and TRBJ2-2, is NAGVMQNPRHLVRRRGQEARLRCSPMKGHSHVYWYRQLPEEGLKFMVYLQKENIIDESGMPKERFSAEFPKEGPSILRIQQVVRGDSAAYFCASSPPDRGELFFGEGSRLTVL.

The rearrangement links TRBV6-5 to TRBJ1-1; D might be TRBD1 (6 bases). CDR3 length: 12 amino acids. Between the trimmed V and J ends, which lost 10 bases and 1 base, there was a span of 10 bases. Per the germline V gene, CDR1 is MNHEY and CDR2 is SVGAGI. The CDR3: CATLQGNTEAFF. The CDR3 nucleotides are TGTGCCACCCTACAGGGGAACACTGAAGCTTTCTTT.

The J gene is TRBJ1-1, the V gene TRBV28, with D maybe TRBD1 (6 bases). Germline CDR1 reads MDHEN; CDR2 reads SYDVKM. The V and J ends lost 5 bases and 5 bases respectively, with 9 bases between them. CDR3 size: 12 residues. CDR3 protein: CASSPGQTEAFF. The CDR3 coding sequence is TGTGCCAGCAGTCCTGGACAGACTGAAGCTTTCTTT. Using reference TRBV28 and TRBJ1-1 for the parts outside the CDR3, the full variable domain is DVKVTQSSRYLVKRTGEKVFLECVQDMDHENMFWYRQDPGLGLRLIYFSYDVKMKEKGDIPEGYSVSREKKERFSLILESASTNQTSMYLCASSPGQTEAFFGQGTRLTVV.

The chain uses TRBV7-9 and TRBJ2-1; D is unresolved. CDR3 size: 16 residues. Trimming pared 2 bases from V and 4 bases from J, leaving 15 bases between. Per the germline V gene, CDR1 is SEHNR and CDR2 is FQNEAQ (reference sequence). The CDR3 bases are TGTGCCAGCAGCTTAACGATGGCTAGAGCTTACAATGAGCAGTTCTTC. Its protein is CASSLTMARAYNEQFF.

The genes are TRBV5-1 and TRBJ2-2; weak D call: TRBD2 (7 bases). This CDR3 comprises 15 residues. CDR1 and CDR2 from the germline V gene are SGHRS and YFSETQ. The V and J ends lost 3 bases and 2 bases respectively, with 11 bases between them. This CDR3 reads CASSSGGVNTGELFF. CDR3 nucleotides: TGCGCCAGCAGCTCGGGGGGCGTAAACACCGGGGAGCTGTTTTTT.